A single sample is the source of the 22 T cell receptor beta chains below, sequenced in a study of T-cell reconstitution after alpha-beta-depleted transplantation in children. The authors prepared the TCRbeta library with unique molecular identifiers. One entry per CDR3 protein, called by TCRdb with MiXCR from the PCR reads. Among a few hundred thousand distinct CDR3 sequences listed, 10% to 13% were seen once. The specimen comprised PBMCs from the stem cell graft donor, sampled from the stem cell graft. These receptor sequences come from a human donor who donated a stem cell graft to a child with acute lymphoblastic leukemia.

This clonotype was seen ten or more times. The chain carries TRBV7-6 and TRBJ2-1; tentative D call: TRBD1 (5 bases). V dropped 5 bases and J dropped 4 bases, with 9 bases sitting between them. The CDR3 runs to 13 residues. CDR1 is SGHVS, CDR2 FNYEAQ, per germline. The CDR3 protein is CASSPDSYNEQFF. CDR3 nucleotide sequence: TGTGCCAGCAGCCCCGACAGTTACAATGAGCAGTTCTTC.

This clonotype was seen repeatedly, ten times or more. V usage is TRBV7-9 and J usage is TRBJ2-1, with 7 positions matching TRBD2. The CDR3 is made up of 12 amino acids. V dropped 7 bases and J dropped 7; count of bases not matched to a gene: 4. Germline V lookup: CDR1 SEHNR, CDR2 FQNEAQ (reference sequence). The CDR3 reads CASTRGGNEQFF. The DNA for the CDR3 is TGTGCCAGCACCCGGGGAGGGAATGAGCAGTTCTTC.

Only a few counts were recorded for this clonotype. As DNA, the CDR3 is TGTGCCAGCAGCCAAGGGTGGACGTCATTGGGCTATGAGCAGTTCTTC. This translates into CASSQGWTSLGYEQFF. The chain recombines TRBV14 with TRBJ2-1; D gene ambiguous. The ends were cut back, 1 base at V and 8 bases at J, with 18 bases in the middle. CDR3 length equals 16 residues. Germline values: CDR1 SGHDN, CDR2 FVKESK. Drawing the rest from reference TRBV14 and TRBJ2-1, the complete variable domain is EAGVTQFPSHSVIEKGQTVTLRCDPISGHDNLYWYRRVMGKEIKFLLHFVKESKQDESGMPNNRFLAERTGGTYSTLKVQPAELEDSGVYFCASSQGWTSLGYEQFFGPGTRLTVL.

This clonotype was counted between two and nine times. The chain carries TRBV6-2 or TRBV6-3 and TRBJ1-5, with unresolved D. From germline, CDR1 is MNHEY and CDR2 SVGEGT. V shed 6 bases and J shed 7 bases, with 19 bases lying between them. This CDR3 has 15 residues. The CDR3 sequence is CASRTEGPSGQPQHF. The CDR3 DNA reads TGTGCCAGCAGGACCGAAGGGCCTTCGGGACAGCCCCAGCATTTT.

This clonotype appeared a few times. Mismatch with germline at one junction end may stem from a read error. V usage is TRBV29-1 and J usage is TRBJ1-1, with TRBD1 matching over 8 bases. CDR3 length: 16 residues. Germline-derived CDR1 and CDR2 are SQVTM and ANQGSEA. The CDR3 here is CSVEDWTGQLNAEAFF. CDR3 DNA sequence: TGCAGCGTTGAAGATTGGACAGGGCAGTTGAACGCTGAAGCTTTCTTT.

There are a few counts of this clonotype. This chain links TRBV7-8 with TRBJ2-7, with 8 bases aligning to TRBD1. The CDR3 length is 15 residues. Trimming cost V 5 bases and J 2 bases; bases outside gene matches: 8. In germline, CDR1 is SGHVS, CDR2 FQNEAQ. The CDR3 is CASSPRTGRTYEQYF. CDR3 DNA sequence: TGTGCCAGCAGCCCCCGGACAGGGCGGACCTACGAGCAGTACTTC.

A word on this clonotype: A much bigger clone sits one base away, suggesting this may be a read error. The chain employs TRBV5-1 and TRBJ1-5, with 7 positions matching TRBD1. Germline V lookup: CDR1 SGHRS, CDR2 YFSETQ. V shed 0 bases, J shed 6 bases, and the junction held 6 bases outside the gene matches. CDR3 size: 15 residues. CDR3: CASSLGQGSRQPQHF. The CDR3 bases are TGCGCCAGCAGCTTGGGACAGGGCTCCCGTCAGCCCCAGCATTTT.

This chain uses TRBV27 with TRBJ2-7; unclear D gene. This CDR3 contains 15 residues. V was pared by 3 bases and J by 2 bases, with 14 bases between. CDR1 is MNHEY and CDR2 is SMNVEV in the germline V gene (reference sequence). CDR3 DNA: TGTGCCAGCAGTTTTCAAACCCCCGGGCCCTACGAGCAGTACTTC. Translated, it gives CASSFQTPGPYEQYF.

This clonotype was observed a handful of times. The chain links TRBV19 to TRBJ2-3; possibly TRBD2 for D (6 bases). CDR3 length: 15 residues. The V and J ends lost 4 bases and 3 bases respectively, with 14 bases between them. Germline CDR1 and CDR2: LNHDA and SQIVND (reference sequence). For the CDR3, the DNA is TGTGCCAGTAGTACCCCCTCCCGGGAGACAGATACGCAGTATTTT. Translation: CASSTPSRETDTQYF.

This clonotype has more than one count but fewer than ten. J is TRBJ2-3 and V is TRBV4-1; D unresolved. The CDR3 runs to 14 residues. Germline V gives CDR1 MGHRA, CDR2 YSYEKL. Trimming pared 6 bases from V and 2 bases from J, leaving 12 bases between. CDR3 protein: CASRAHEYTDTQYF. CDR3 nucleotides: TGCGCCAGCAGGGCCCACGAATACACAGATACGCAGTATTTT.

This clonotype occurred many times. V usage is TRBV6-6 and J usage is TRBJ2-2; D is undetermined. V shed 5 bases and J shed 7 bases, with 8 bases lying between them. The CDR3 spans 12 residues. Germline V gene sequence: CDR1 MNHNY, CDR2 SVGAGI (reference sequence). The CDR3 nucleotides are TGTGCCAGCAGTCTGAACCACGGGGAGCTGTTTTTT. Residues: CASSLNHGELFF.

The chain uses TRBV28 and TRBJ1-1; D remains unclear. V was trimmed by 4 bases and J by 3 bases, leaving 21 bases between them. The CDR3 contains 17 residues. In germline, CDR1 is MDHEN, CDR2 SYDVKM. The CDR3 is CASSSLGRAGPHTEAFF. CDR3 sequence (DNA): TGTGCCAGCAGTTCCCTAGGGAGGGCCGGACCCCACACTGAAGCTTTCTTT.

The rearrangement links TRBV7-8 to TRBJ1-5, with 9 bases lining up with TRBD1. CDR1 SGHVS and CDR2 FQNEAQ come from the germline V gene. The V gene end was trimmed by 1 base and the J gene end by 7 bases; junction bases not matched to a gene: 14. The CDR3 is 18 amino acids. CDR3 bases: TGTGCCAGCAGCTTAGACGCCGGGACAGGGCAAGTTCGGCAGCCCCAGCATTTT. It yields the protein CASSLDAGTGQVRQPQHF.

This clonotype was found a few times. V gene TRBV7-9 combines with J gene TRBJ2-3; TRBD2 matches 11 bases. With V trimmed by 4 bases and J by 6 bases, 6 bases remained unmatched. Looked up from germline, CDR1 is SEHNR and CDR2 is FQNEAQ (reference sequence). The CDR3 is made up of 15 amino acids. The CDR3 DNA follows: TGTGCCAGCAGCTCTCCGGGACTAGCGGTTGATACGCAGTATTTT. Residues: CASSSPGLAVDTQYF.

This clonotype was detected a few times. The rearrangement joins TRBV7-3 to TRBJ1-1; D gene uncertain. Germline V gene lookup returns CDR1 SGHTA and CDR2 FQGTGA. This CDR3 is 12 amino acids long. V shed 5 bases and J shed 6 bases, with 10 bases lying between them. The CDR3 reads CASSLNNAEAFF. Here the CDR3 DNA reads TGTGCCAGCAGCCTAAATAACGCTGAAGCTTTCTTT. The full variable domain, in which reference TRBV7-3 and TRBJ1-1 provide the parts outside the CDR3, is GAGVSQTPSNKVTEKGKYVELRCDPISGHTALYWYRQSLGQGPEFLIYFQGTGAADDSGLPNDRFFAVRPEGSVSTLKIQRTERGDSAVYLCASSLNNAEAFFGQGTRLTVV.

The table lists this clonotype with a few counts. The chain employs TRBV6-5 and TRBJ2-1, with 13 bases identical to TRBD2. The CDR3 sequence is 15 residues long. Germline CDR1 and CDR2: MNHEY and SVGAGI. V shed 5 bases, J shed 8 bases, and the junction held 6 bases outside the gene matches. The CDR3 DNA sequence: TGTGCCAGCAGTACTAGCGGGAGGGGCCGGGATGAGCAGTTCTTC. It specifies CASSTSGRGRDEQFF.

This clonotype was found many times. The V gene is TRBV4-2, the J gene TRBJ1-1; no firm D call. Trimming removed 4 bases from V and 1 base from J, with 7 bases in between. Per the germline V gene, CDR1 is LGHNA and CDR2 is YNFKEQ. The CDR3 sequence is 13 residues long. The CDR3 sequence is CASSPPTNTEAFF. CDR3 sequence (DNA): TGTGCCAGCAGCCCCCCCACGAACACTGAAGCTTTCTTT.

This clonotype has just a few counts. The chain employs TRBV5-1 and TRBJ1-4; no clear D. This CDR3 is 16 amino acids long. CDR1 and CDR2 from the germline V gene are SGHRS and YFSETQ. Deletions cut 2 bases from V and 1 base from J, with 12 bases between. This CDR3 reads CASSLRDPGTNEKLFF. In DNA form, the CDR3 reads TGCGCCAGCAGCTTACGAGATCCGGGAACTAATGAAAAACTGTTTTTT.

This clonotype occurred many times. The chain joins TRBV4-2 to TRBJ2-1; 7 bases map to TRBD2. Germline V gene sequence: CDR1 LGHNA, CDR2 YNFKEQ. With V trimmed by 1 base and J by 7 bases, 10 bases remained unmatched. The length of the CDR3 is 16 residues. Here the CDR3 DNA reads TGTGCCAGCAGCCAAGTCGCGGCTAGCGGAGGGAATGAGCAGTTCTTC. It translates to CASSQVAASGGNEQFF.

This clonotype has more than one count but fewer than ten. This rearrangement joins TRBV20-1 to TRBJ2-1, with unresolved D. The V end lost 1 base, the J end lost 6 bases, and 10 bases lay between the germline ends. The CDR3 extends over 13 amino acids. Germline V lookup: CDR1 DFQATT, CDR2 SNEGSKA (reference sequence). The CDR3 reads CSARVAGINEQFF. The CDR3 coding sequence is TGCAGTGCTAGAGTAGCAGGTATCAATGAGCAGTTCTTC.

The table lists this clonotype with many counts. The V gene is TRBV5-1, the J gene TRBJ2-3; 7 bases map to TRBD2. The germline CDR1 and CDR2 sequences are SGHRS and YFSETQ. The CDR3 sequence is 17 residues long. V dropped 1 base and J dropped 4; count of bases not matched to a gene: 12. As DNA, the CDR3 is TGCGCCAGCAGCTTGACAACCGGGACTACGGTCCCAGATACGCAGTATTTT. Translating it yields CASSLTTGTTVPDTQYF.

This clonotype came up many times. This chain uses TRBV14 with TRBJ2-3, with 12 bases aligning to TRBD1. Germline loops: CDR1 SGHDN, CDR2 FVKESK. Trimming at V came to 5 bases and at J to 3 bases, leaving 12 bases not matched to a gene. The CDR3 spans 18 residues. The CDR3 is CASSTGTGGFFWTDTQYF. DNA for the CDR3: TGTGCCAGCAGCACCGGGACAGGGGGCTTCTTTTGGACAGATACGCAGTATTTT.